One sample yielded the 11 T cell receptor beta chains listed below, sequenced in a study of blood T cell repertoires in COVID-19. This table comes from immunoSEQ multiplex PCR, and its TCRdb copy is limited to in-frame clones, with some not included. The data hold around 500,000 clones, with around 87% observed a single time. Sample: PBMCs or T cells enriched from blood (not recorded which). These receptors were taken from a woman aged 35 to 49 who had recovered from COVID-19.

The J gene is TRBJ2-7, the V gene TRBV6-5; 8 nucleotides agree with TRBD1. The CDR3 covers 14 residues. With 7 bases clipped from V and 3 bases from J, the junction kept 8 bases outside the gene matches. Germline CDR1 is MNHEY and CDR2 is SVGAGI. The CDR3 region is CASTKGQDYYEQYF. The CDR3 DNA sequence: TGTGCCAGCACCAAGGGACAGGATTACTACGAGCAGTACTTC.

DNA for the CDR3: TGTGCCAGCAGCCTCCGGGGGGGGTCCGCCTACGAGCAGTACTTC. It yields the protein CASSLRGGSAYEQYF. The chain carries TRBV11-3 and TRBJ2-7; 8 nucleotides match TRBD2. The CDR3 totals 15 residues. Germline trimming cut 5 bases from V and 2 bases from J; bases unmatched to any gene: 8. Germline V gene lookup returns CDR1 SGHNT and CDR2 YENEEA.

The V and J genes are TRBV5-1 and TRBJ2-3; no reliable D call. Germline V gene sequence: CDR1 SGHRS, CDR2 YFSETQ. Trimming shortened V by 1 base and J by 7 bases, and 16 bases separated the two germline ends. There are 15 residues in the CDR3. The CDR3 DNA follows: TGCGCCAGCAGCTTGTCCCCACAGAACCTGAATACGCAGTATTTT. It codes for CASSLSPQNLNTQYF. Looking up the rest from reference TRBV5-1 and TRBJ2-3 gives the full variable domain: KAGVTQTPRYLIKTRGQQVTLSCSPISGHRSVSWYQQTPGQGLQFLFEYFSETQRNKGNFPGRFSGRQFSNSRSEMNVSTLELGDSALYLCASSLSPQNLNTQYFGPGTRLTVL.

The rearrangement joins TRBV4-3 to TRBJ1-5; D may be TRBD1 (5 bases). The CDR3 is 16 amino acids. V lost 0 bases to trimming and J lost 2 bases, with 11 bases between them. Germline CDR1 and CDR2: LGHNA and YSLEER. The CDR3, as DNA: TGCGCCAGCAGCCAAGATGCGGGGGAGGGCAATCAGCCCCAGCATTTT. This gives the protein CASSQDAGEGNQPQHF.

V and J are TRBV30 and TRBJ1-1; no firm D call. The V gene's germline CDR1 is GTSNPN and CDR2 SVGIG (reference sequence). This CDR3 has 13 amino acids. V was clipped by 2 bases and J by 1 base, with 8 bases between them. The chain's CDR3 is CAWSKGRNTEAFF. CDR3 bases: TGTGCCTGGAGTAAAGGGAGGAACACTGAAGCTTTCTTT.

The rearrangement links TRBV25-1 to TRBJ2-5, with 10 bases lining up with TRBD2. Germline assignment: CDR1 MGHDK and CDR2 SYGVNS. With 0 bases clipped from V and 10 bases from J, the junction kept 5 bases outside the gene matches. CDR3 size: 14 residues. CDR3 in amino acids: CASSEYQLAGNQYF. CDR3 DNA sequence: TGTGCCAGCAGTGAATATCAACTAGCGGGAAACCAGTACTTC.

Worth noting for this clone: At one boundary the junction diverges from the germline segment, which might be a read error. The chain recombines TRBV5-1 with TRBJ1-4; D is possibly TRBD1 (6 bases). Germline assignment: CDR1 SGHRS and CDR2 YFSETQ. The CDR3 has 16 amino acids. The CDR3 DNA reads TGCGCCAGCAGCTCGTCCGGGACACCAACCAATGAAAAACTGTTTTTT. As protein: CASSSSGTPTNEKLFF.

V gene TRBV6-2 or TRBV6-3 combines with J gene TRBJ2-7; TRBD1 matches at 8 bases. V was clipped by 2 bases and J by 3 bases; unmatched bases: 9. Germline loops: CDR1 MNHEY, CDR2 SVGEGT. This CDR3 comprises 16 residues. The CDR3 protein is CASSYGKGQENYEQYF. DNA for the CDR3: TGTGCCAGCAGTTACGGCAAGGGACAGGAAAACTACGAGCAGTACTTC.

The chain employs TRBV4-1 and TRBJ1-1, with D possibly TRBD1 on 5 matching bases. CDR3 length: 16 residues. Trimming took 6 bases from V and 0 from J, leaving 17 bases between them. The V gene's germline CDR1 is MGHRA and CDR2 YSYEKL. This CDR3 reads CASSNRQYSMNTEAFF. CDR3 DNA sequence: TGCGCCAGCAGTAATCGACAGTACTCCATGAACACTGAAGCTTTCTTT.

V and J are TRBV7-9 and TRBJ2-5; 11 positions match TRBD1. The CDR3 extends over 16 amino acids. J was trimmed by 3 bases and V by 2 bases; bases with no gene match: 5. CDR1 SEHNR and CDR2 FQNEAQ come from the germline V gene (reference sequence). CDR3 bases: TGTGCCAGCAGCTTATCCGGGACAGGGGGAAAAGAGACCCAGTACTTC. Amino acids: CASSLSGTGGKETQYF.

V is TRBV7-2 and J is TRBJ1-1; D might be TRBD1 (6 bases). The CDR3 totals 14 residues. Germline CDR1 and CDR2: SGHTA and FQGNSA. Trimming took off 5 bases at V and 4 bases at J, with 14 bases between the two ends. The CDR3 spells CASSTQGLGTEAFF. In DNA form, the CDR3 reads TGTGCCAGCAGCACCCAGGGGTTGGGCACTGAAGCTTTCTTT.